This TCR beta chain was sequenced for a study of technical replicates of blood from a few donors (dated by TCRdb to the late 2010s). Notes on this clone: The specificity of this receptor is unknown. The record has no base qualities; no much larger clone is one base away.

The CDR1 and CDR2 encoded by the germline V gene (reference sequence) are LNHNV and YYDKDF. Counted from cysteine to phenylalanine, this CDR3 has 17 amino acids. The DNA shown is the 51-base CDR3, in frame from base 1. Trimming accounts for 5 bases at V and 3 bases at J, while the number of junction bases matched to no gene is 13. Library preparation employed the immunoSEQ multiplex PCR assay. The table comes from immuneACCESS by way of TCRdb, which keeps in-frame sequences with V and J called. Part of the clones is missing from these tables; in studies checked, under half for an unresolved V gene and the rest for unknown reasons. The sample table contains 85,000 to 100,000 clones; only one count was recorded for 95% of them. Just over 0.2% of the sample comes from the top ten.

The source material was T cells isolated from PBMCs. In this chain, TRBV15 is recombined with TRBJ2-7; 10 central bases correspond to TRBD1. The clonotype comes from a human donor in good health. CDR3 protein: CATSAGPGTGVIYEQYF. The sequence in DNA is TGTGCCACCAGCGCCGGGCCCGGGACAGGGGTAATCTACGAGCAGTACTTC.